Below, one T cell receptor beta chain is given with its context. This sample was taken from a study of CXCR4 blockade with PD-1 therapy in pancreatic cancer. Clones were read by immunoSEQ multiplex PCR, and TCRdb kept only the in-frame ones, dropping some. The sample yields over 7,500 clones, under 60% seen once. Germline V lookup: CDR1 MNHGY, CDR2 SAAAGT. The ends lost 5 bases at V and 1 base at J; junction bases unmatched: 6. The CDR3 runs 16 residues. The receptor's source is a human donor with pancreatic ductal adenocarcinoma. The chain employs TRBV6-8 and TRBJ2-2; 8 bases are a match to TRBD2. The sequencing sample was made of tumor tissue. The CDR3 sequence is CASSRGLAQNTGELFF. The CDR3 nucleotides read TGTGCCAGCAGTCGTGGACTAGCACAGAACACCGGGGAGCTGTTTTTT.